This T cell receptor beta chain emerged from a study of CD8+ T cells in alopecia areata. At the level of the study: Twice daily, treated patients received 5 to 10 mg of oral tofacitinib. The drug, tofacitinib, lasted 6 to 18 months, followed by 6 months off drug.

The authors extracted RNA and reverse transcribed it into cDNA as the sequencing template. Method: immunoSEQ multiplex PCR; TCRdb's copy keeps in-frame clones and lacks some. The data hold some 51,000 clones, with almost 97% observed a single time. This CDR3 contains 11 residues. The sequences come from CD8+ T cells sorted from blood, collected at week 0. The receptor was isolated from a human donor with alopecia areata. This chain links TRBV21-1 with TRBJ2-7; the table's D gene call, TRBD2, was not cross checked with the DNA. TRBV21-1 is a recognized pseudogene. The CDR3 region has the DNA TGTGCCACTGAGGCAGCCTACGAGCAGTACTTC. Translation: CATEAAYEQYF.